What follows are 7 T cell receptor beta chains derived from one specimen sequenced in a study of T cell clonality in common variable immunodeficiency. Broader study findings: Reportedly, TCR beta sequences from common variable immunodeficiency showed fewer deletions and N-nucleotide insertions.

These receptors' antigens are unknown. Here immunoSEQ multiplex PCR was the method, and the copy in TCRdb shows in-frame clones only, minus some. The specimen has about 35,000 clones, none found just once. The sample taken for sequencing was peripheral blood mononuclear cells. The receptors here all came from a human donor with common variable immunodeficiency.

This clone showed up just a few times. The read stops 3 residues short of the end of the CDR3; the missing end is completed from the germline J gene. V is TRBV6-2 or TRBV6-3 and J is TRBJ2-1; 8 positions match TRBD2. V trimming: 2 bases; J trimming: 8 bases; junction bases outside the gene matches: 8. Looked up from germline, CDR1 is MNHEY and CDR2 is SVGEGT. The CDR3 contains 15 residues. The DNA read from the CDR3 is TGTGCCAGCAGTTACGGTTCGGGGGGGTGGGATGAG. Protein product: CASSYGSGGWDE. The complete CDR3 reads CASSYGSGGWDEQFF.

The table lists this clone with many counts. The read stops 3 residues short of the end of the CDR3; the missing end is completed from the germline J gene. This chain links TRBV10-3 with TRBJ2-1; D is possibly TRBD1 (5 bases). The V gene's germline CDR1 is ENHRY and CDR2 SYGVKD. Trimming removed 11 bases at V and 8 bases at J, with 22 bases between. The CDR3 covers 14 residues. This CDR3 is CAAIPTQGKDEQFF. The sequenced CDR3 bases are TGTGCCGCAATCCCGACGCAGGGAAAGGATGAG.

In this sample, this clone turned up a few times. Coverage ceases 3 residues before the CDR3 finishes, and the germline J gene fills in the end. The V and J genes are TRBV18 and TRBJ1-2, with D unresolved. Germline CDR1 and CDR2: KGHSH and LQKENI. This CDR3 region has 13 residues. Trimming cost V 7 bases and J 6 bases, with 15 bases left between them. Partial CDR3 DNA: TGTGCCAGCTTACTCGTTAGAGGGCATGGC. Encoded protein: CASLLVRGHG. In full, the CDR3 is CASLLVRGHGYTF.

This clone was counted between two and nine times. This chain's CDR3 is CASSSGQPIYKSTLHF. Partial CDR3 DNA: TGTGCCAGTAGTTCGGGACAGCCCATCTATAAGTCAACC. The V and J genes are TRBV19 and TRBJ1-6, with TRBD1 identical over 7 bases. Read coverage stops 3 residues before the CDR3 terminus; the germline J gene supplies the remainder. CDR1 is LNHDA and CDR2 is SQIVND in the germline V gene (reference sequence). This CDR3 comprises 16 residues.

There are a few counts of this clone. The read falls 3 residues short of the CDR3 end, and the missing part is taken from the germline J gene. The rearrangement links TRBV6-2 or TRBV6-3 to TRBJ2-7; 9 nucleotides agree with TRBD1. The CDR3 is 15 amino acids. Germline CDR1 MNHEY, CDR2 SVGEGT. The J segment lost 2 bases and the V segment lost 2 bases, leaving 4 bases of the junction unmatched. The CDR3 loop reads CASSYRTGATYEQYF. The part of the CDR3 DNA that was read is TGTGCCAGCAGTTACCGGACAGGGGCAACCTACGAG.

A word on this clone: Read sequence stops 3 residues before the CDR3 end, and the germline J gene provides the missing end. The rearrangement joins TRBV20-1 to TRBJ2-3; D gene ambiguous. The V gene lost 0 bases and the J gene lost 2 bases, with 15 bases spanning the gap. CDR3 length: 16 residues. CDR1 is DFQATT, CDR2 SNEGSKA, per germline (reference sequence). Incomplete CDR3 DNA: TGCAGTGCTAGAGATTCGGCCGCGGCCGTCACAGATACG. Residues: CSARDSAAAVTDT. The whole CDR3 protein is CSARDSAAAVTDTQYF.

Points on this clone: The read terminates 3 residues before the CDR3 end, so the remaining end is supplied by the germline J gene. This sequence joins TRBV19 and TRBJ2-7; TRBD2 is a possible D gene (5 bases). The germline gives CDR1 LNHDA, CDR2 SQIVND (reference sequence). With 3 bases removed from V and 3 bases from J, the gap between germline ends came to 27 bases. The CDR3 consists of 19 residues. The CDR3 bases that were read are TGTGCCAGTAGTATTTTCCCCACTCGCGGGCCTCAATCCCACTACGAG. This gives the protein CASSIFPTRGPQSHYE. The entire CDR3 sequence reads CASSIFPTRGPQSHYEQYF. The entire variable domain, with the rest obtained from reference TRBV19 and TRBJ2-7, is as follows: DGGITQSPKYLFRKEGQNVTLSCEQNLNHDAMYWYRQDPGQGLRLIYYSQIVNDFQKGDIAEGYSVSREKKESFPLTVTSAQKNPTAFYLCASSIFPTRGPQSHYEQYFGPGTRLTVT.